Sequencing of this T cell receptor beta chain was carried out in a study of OX40 agonist ivuxolimab in advanced cancers. At the level of the study: Patients were roughly 81% male with ages roughly 23 to 79, mean around 58.

Sampling times: baseline, cycle 4 day 1, cycle 7 day 1. Produced via immunoSEQ multiplex PCR; TCRdb's table is partial and in-frame only. Counted here are more than 10,000 clones, more than 70% occurring once; the ten biggest clones make up over 35%. Turning to this clone: The antigen is undetermined.

Study observations and caveats: The investigators did not determine what antigen specificity the expanded peripheral T cells had. Low normalized T-cell clonal expansion also characterized some of the nonresponders.

CDR1 SGHAT and CDR2 FQNNGV come from the germline V gene. Trimming took off 3 bases at V and 2 bases at J, with 11 bases between the two ends. The CDR3 runs 14 residues. V is TRBV11-2 and J is TRBJ2-7; possible D gene TRBD1, 5 bases. The sequences come from CD4+ or CD8+ T cells sorted from blood, collected in a trial of the OX40 agonist ivuxolimab. This receptor was taken from an adult with an advanced solid tumor such as melanoma, head and neck, liver or kidney cancer. Written as DNA, the CDR3 is TGTGCCAGCAGCTTGGGCTCAGGGACCTACGAGCAGTACTTC. It yields the protein CASSLGSGTYEQYF.